A single sample gave rise to the 21 T cell receptor beta chains below, sequenced in a study of T cells after yellow fever vaccination. TCRdb independently ran MiXCR on the 5' RACE reads; one entry per CDR3 protein. The repertoire has approximately 180,000 distinct CDR3 sequences, 6.2% of them found once; the top ten carry just under 3%. Sequenced material: CD4+ T cells sorted from PBMCs, taken on the day of the first yellow fever vaccination. The receptors stem from a man younger than 30 who received the YFV17D yellow fever vaccine.

V usage is TRBV6-2 or TRBV6-3 and J usage is TRBJ2-2, with a tentative D call TRBD1 (6 bases). This CDR3 contains 17 residues. The V gene's germline CDR1 is MNHEY and CDR2 SVGEGT. The V and J ends lost 3 bases and 1 base respectively, with 15 bases between them. The DNA of the CDR3 is TGTGCCAGCAGTTATAAGCGTCGGACAGAGAACACCGGGGAGCTGTTTTTT. Its protein is CASSYKRRTENTGELFF.

The genes are TRBV5-6 and TRBJ1-1; D not certain. The ends were cut back, 0 bases at V and 12 bases at J, with 12 bases in the middle. Germline CDR1 SGHDT, CDR2 YYEEEE. The CDR3 has 12 amino acids. The CDR3 DNA sequence: TGTGCCAGCAGCTTGGCCTTGGCCTTCCCTTTCTTT. Protein product: CASSLALAFPFF.

There are many counts of this clonotype. The chain is built from TRBV20-1 and TRBJ1-2; D is undetermined. The ends were cut back, 3 bases at V and 8 bases at J, with 10 bases in the middle. Germline assignment: CDR1 DFQATT and CDR2 SNEGSKA (reference sequence). This CDR3 contains 11 residues. This CDR3 reads CSASTGIGYTF. The CDR3 coding sequence is TGCAGTGCTAGTACCGGGATCGGCTACACCTTC.

This clonotype was seen repeatedly, ten times or more. The CDR3 nucleotides read TGCGCCAGCAGCTCTGGAGTGGGGCTTGTGACCCAGTACTTC. Encoded protein: CASSSGVGLVTQYF. V usage is TRBV5-1 and J usage is TRBJ2-5; tentatively, D is TRBD1 (5 bases). Germline lookup yields CDR1 SGHRS and CDR2 YFSETQ. Trimming stripped 3 bases from V and 7 bases from J, with 16 bases between. The CDR3 covers 14 residues.

This chain links TRBV11-2 with TRBJ2-2, with TRBD2 matching 15 bases. CDR1 SGHAT and CDR2 FQNNGV come from the germline V gene. The CDR3 extends over 18 amino acids. V shed 5 bases and J 6 bases; nucleotides not matched to a gene: 10. The DNA of the CDR3 is TGTGCCAGCAGCATTCCCGGGACTAGCGGGGGGATCTCCGGGGAGCTGTTTTTT. Its protein product is CASSIPGTSGGISGELFF.

The table lists this clonotype with a few counts. The chain employs TRBV6-1 and TRBJ2-5; 7 positions match TRBD2. Looked up from germline, CDR1 is MNHNS and CDR2 is SASEGT. CDR3 length equals 13 residues. Trimming took 2 bases from V and 7 from J; bases not matched to a gene: 4. CDR3 loop: CASSELGGGTQYF. In DNA form, the CDR3 reads TGTGCCAGCAGTGAATTGGGGGGGGGGACCCAGTACTTC.

This clonotype turned up a few times. The chain couples TRBV4-1 to TRBJ2-5; the match to TRBD2 covers 7 bases. V shed 3 bases and J 2 bases; nucleotides not matched to a gene: 6. Looked up from germline, CDR1 is MGHRA and CDR2 is YSYEKL. The CDR3 loop spans 15 amino acids. The CDR3, as DNA: TGCGCCAGCAGCCAGGATCATAGCGGGCAAGAGACCCAGTACTTC. It specifies CASSQDHSGQETQYF.

This clonotype has at least ten counts. The chain employs TRBV5-1 and TRBJ2-2, with 9 bases aligning to TRBD2. Germline loops: CDR1 SGHRS, CDR2 YFSETQ. CDR3 length equals 18 residues. The ends lost 0 bases at V and 1 base at J; junction bases unmatched: 7. The DNA for the CDR3 is TGCGCCAGCAGCTTGGCCGGTAGCGGGGGACTGAACACCGGGGAGCTGTTTTTT. It specifies CASSLAGSGGLNTGELFF.

This clonotype was seen repeatedly, ten times or more. The CDR3 DNA reads TGCAGCGCCCATATGGTTGAGGACACTGAAGCTTTCTTT. It encodes CSAHMVEDTEAFF. The chain has TRBV29-1 and TRBJ1-1; no firm D call. V was clipped by 7 bases and J by 3 bases, with 15 bases between them. Germline loops: CDR1 SQVTM, CDR2 ANQGSEA. This CDR3 contains 13 residues.

There are a few counts of this clonotype. The chain carries TRBV4-2 and TRBJ1-6; no reliable D call. The CDR3 runs 17 residues. Germline V lookup: CDR1 LGHNA, CDR2 YNFKEQ. With 4 bases removed from V and 10 bases from J, the gap between germline ends came to 23 bases. This chain's CDR3 is CASSRTERPGTKSPLHF. The CDR3 DNA follows: TGTGCCAGCAGCCGGACGGAGAGGCCCGGAACGAAATCACCCCTCCACTTT.

This clonotype was picked up many times. The gene calls are TRBV5-1 and TRBJ2-7; 10 bases map to TRBD2. The germline V gene encodes CDR1 SGHRS and CDR2 YFSETQ. V dropped 5 bases and J dropped 2; count of bases not matched to a gene: 10. This CDR3 comprises 16 residues. The CDR3 DNA sequence: TGCGCCAGCAGACCCGATGCGCTAGCGGGGGCCTACGAGCAGTACTTC. Its protein is CASRPDALAGAYEQYF.

This clonotype was found a few times. V gene TRBV7-3 combines with J gene TRBJ2-7; 7 bases map to TRBD1. The CDR3 sequence is 13 residues long. Germline lookup yields CDR1 SGHTA and CDR2 FQGTGA. J lost 6 bases, V lost 5 bases, and 7 bases had no gene match. The CDR3 DNA reads as TGTGCCAGCAGCGCCCAACAGGGGACCGAGCAGTACGTC. It yields the protein CASSAQQGTEQYV.

There are a few counts of this clonotype. The chain couples TRBV28 to TRBJ1-3, with 9 bases matching TRBD1. V lost 6 bases and J lost 0; bases outside the gene matches: 9. Germline-derived CDR1 and CDR2 are MDHEN and SYDVKM. CDR3 length: 17 residues. The CDR3 sequence is CASSLGTGLSSGNTIYF. CDR3 nucleotides: TGTGCCAGCAGCCTCGGGACAGGGCTTTCCTCTGGAAACACCATATATTTT.

This clonotype was counted only a few times. The chain recombines TRBV11-2 with TRBJ2-3; D call uncertain. Trimming shortened V by 0 bases and J by 0 bases, and 7 bases separated the two germline ends. This CDR3 has 15 residues. CDR1 and CDR2 from the germline V gene are SGHAT and FQNNGV. The CDR3 region has the DNA TGTGCCAGCAGCTTAGATCTAACTAGCACAGATACGCAGTATTTT. Its translation: CASSLDLTSTDTQYF. The full variable domain, with the rest looked up from reference TRBV11-2 and TRBJ2-3, is EAGVAQSPRYKIIEKRQSVAFWCNPISGHATLYWYQQILGQGPKLLIQFQNNGVVDDSQLPKDRFSAERLKGVDSTLKIQPAKLEDSAVYLCASSLDLTSTDTQYFGPGTRLTVL.

This clonotype occurred a few times. The genes are TRBV24-1 and TRBJ2-2; possibly TRBD1 for D (7 bases). Trimming shortened V by 3 bases and J by 14 bases, and 18 bases separated the two germline ends. Looked up from germline, CDR1 is KGHDR and CDR2 is SFDVKD. CDR3 size: 14 residues. CDR3 residues: CATSDPWRDSRLFF. The CDR3 coding sequence is TGTGCCACCAGTGATCCCTGGCGGGACAGTAGACTGTTTTTT.

The chain employs TRBV7-8 and TRBJ1-3; 7 bases line up with TRBD1. There are 14 residues in the CDR3. V was pared by 4 bases and J by 7 bases, with 7 bases of the junction left unmatched. In germline, CDR1 is SGHVS, CDR2 FQNEAQ. CDR3 nucleotide sequence: TGTGCCAGCAGCTCGGGACAGAGAGGGAACACCATATATTTT. Translated: CASSSGQRGNTIYF.

This clonotype was detected ten times or more. The chain carries TRBV5-1 and TRBJ2-3; 10 positions agree with TRBD2. There are 17 residues in the CDR3. Germline lookup yields CDR1 SGHRS and CDR2 YFSETQ. Trimming at V came to 7 bases and at J to 5 bases, leaving 16 bases not matched to a gene. CDR3 residues: CASGVGPERGGLDTQYF. The CDR3 DNA follows: TGCGCCAGCGGCGTCGGACCGGAGCGGGGGGGCTTAGATACGCAGTATTTT.

This clonotype was seen many times. V and J are TRBV27 and TRBJ1-3; tentative D call: TRBD1 (5 bases). This CDR3 spans 14 amino acids. With 6 bases removed from V and 3 bases from J, the gap between germline ends came to 12 bases. Germline-derived CDR1 and CDR2 are MNHEY and SMNVEV (reference sequence). The CDR3 DNA reads TGTGCCAGCAGGAGCCAGGGAAGTGGAAACACCATATATTTT. Protein: CASRSQGSGNTIYF.

There are a few counts of this clonotype. This chain joins TRBV7-9 and TRBJ2-1; D uncertain. This CDR3 spans 11 amino acids. Germline lookup yields CDR1 SEHNR and CDR2 FQNEAQ (reference sequence). V shed 2 bases and J shed 9 bases, with 5 bases lying between them. The CDR3 coding sequence is TGTGCCAGCAGCTTATTTAGTGAGCAGTTCTTC. It is translated as CASSLFSEQFF.

This clonotype was counted ten times or more. The chain is built from TRBV5-1 and TRBJ2-5; no firm D call. Germline V gene sequence: CDR1 SGHRS, CDR2 YFSETQ. Trimming left V 0 bases short and J 3 bases short, with 9 bases between. This CDR3 is 14 amino acids long. The CDR3 spells CASSLGGSKETQYF. DNA of the CDR3: TGCGCCAGCAGCTTGGGTGGGTCTAAAGAGACCCAGTACTTC.

This clonotype was seen ten or more times. This chain uses TRBV6-5 with TRBJ1-1, with 7 bases that match TRBD1. V dropped 6 bases and J dropped 1; count of bases not matched to a gene: 8. The germline CDR1 and CDR2 sequences are MNHEY and SVGAGI. The CDR3 sequence is 15 residues long. The CDR3 nucleotides read TGTGCCAGCAGCATCGGGACAGCTGGGAACACTGAAGCTTTCTTT. Protein sequence: CASSIGTAGNTEAFF.